This T cell receptor beta chain was obtained from a study of blood T cell repertoires in COVID-19. For the study at large: COVID-19 samples, acute and convalescent, were from the United States, Italy and Spain.

Participants, about 18 to 100 years old, spanned some 23 US areas. Symptom resolution, clearance, or two negative PCRs marked the recovered donors of Cohort 3. This CDR3 has 14 residues. The V segment lost 6 bases and the J segment 7 bases; nucleotides outside the gene matches: 5. Germline CDR1 MNHEY, CDR2 SMNVEV (reference sequence). Per the authors' pipeline: Amplifying reference gene primers gave estimates of nucleated cell counts. The method was immunoSEQ multiplex PCR; TCRdb's version includes in-frame clones alone and lacks a portion of them. From that table come the V and J calls and clone size; the DNA was used to work out D and trimming. The table includes some 120,000 clones, around 86% detected once.

The TCR was taken from a man aged 25 to 40 who had recovered from COVID-19. The sequenced sample consisted of PBMCs or T cells enriched from blood (not recorded which). V gene TRBV27 combines with J gene TRBJ1-4; 10 bases are shared with TRBD1. This chain's CDR3 is CASRGDRGTEKLFF. The CDR3 DNA follows: TGTGCCAGCAGGGGGGACAGGGGTACTGAAAAACTGTTTTTT.